Described below is a single T cell receptor beta chain sequence and its context. From blood CD8+ and CD4+ T cells, the TCR beta chain was sequenced. The multiple sclerosis controls were treatment-naive patients with relapsing-remitting disease that was stable or active. RNA in amounts of about 0.45 to 1 ug was reverse transcribed with random hexamers. By means of immunoSEQ multiplex PCR, TCR beta CDR3 spanning 54 Vbeta and 13 Jbeta underwent amplification. TCRdb itself ran the immunoSEQ multiplex PCR reads through MiXCR, one entry per CDR3 protein. Here the sample spans 130,000 or so distinct CDR3 sequences, 95% being singletons. V dropped 2 bases and J dropped 4 bases, with 12 bases sitting between them. Per the germline V gene, CDR1 is KGHSH and CDR2 is LQKENI. CDR3 length equals 15 residues. These data belong to a study of CD8 T cells in Susac syndrome.

The sample comprised CD4+ T cells from PBMCs. The sequence derives from a human donor with multiple sclerosis. This chain connects TRBV18 to TRBJ1-5; a possible D gene is TRBD1 (6 bases). In nucleotides, the CDR3 is TGTGCCAGCTCACCAGGACAGACTACAAATCAGCCCCAGCATTTT. It yields the protein CASSPGQTTNQPQHF.